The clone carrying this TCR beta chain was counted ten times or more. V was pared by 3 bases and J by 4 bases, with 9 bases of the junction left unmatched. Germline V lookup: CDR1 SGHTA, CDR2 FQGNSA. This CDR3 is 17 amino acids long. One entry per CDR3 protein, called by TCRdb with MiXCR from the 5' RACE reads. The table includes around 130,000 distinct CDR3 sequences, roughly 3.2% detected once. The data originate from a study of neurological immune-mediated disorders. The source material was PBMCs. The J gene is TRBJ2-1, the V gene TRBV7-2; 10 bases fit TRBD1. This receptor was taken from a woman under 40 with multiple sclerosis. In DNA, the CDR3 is TGTGCCAGCAGCTTGGGAGCCGGACAGGGGGGATACAATGAGCAGTTCTTC. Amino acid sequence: CASSLGAGQGGYNEQFF.